The T cell receptor (beta chain) described here comes from a study of blood T cells in healthy people across ages. Study conclusions and caveats: Aged donors had fewer naive CD4+ cells and lower diversity than long-lived donors.

Per-sample PBMC isolation yielded at least 6 million cells. Combining a sample-barcoded 5' primer with a J-beta primer mix, a second PCR ran for about 6 to 12 cycles. TCRdb reprocessed the 5' RACE reads with MiXCR, giving one entry per CDR3 protein. Of about 830,000 distinct CDR3 sequences in the sample, around two thirds were seen once. Trimming removed 3 bases from V and 5 bases from J, with 13 bases in between. CDR1 and CDR2 from the germline V gene are MNHEY and SMNVEV (reference sequence). The CDR3 is 14 residues long. As to this clonotype: Its specificity is not known.

Sample: blood. This sequence joins TRBV27 and TRBJ2-5; D possibly corresponds to TRBD2 (6 bases). The clonotype comes from a man aged 25 to 40 in good health. The CDR3 nucleotides read TGTGCCAGCAGTTTCCGGGGGAGCTTCGAGACCCAGTACTTC. Translation gives CASSFRGSFETQYF.